This T cell receptor (beta chain) was recovered during a study of blood T cell repertoires in COVID-19. Across the whole study: There were acute and convalescent COVID-19 samples, and they came from the United States, Italy and Spain.

In germline, CDR1 is SNHLY, CDR2 FYNNEI. Trimming removed 3 bases from V and 0 bases from J, with 2 bases in between. The CDR3 totals 12 residues. Original data processing: Amplification from reference gene primers served as the basis for estimated nucleated cell counts. This table comes from immunoSEQ multiplex PCR, and its TCRdb copy is limited to in-frame clones, with some not included. That table gives V, J and clone size, and the DNA gave D and trimming. This table has over 350,000 clones, approximately 90% appearing once. J is TRBJ1-1 and V is TRBV2; no reliable D call. This clonotype originated in a woman aged 45-65 years who had recovered from COVID-19. The sample comprised PBMCs or T cells enriched from blood (not recorded which). The CDR3 loop is CASSDVNTEAFF. CDR3 nucleotide sequence: TGTGCCAGCAGTGACGTGAACACTGAAGCTTTCTTT.